This TCR beta chain was observed in a study of control samples from healthy donors and cancer patients. Germline CDR1 SGHAT, CDR2 FQNNGV. The CDR3 has 17 residues. V gave up 3 bases and J gave up 1 base; unmatched junction bases: 6. Some clones are missing from TCRdb's copy, which holds only in-frame ones; the method was immunoSEQ multiplex PCR. The table has approximately 150,000 clones, 90% to 95% seen once. The chain uses TRBV11-2 and TRBJ2-3; 11 bases align to TRBD2. The source material was PBMCs. This receptor was identified in a man in his 60s with colorectal cancer. CDR3 residues: CASSFVPGLAGTDTQYF. Here the CDR3 DNA reads TGTGCCAGCAGCTTTGTCCCGGGACTAGCGGGCACAGATACGCAGTATTTT.